This entry features one T cell receptor (beta chain) sequence. The data stem from a study of T cells expressing NK-cell markers. As for the study in general: The sequencing cohort of eight donors included seven HCMV-seropositive individuals and one seronegative individual.

This CDR3 is 13 amino acids long. Germline V lookup: CDR1 SGDLS, CDR2 YYNGEE. TCRdb reworked the 5' RACE reads into one entry per CDR3 protein, no DNA. The sample features 550,000 to 600,000 distinct CDR3 sequences, with under 4.5% in its top ten. This sequence joins TRBV9 and TRBJ2-1; TCRdb proposes TRBD1, but this gene call is untestable without DNA. Sequences were obtained from blood T cells: a sorted CD56 or NKG2C T cell subset, CD4+ or CD8+ T cells, or bulk PBMC T cells (not recorded which). This sequence was found in a man aged 18 to 30 in good health. The CDR3 loop is CASSVEGRGRQFF.